This TCR beta chain was captured in a study of cytomegalovirus exposure and HLA in healthy donors. Overall study: Within an early data release were around 80 million unique TCRs drawn from HLA-typed donors.

V lost 5 bases to trimming and J lost 7 bases; unmatched junction nucleotides: 9. The V gene's germline CDR1 is MDHEN and CDR2 SYDVKM. The CDR3 sequence is 15 residues long. General study points: Common viral pathogens seemed to be connected with several of the most significant clusters, according to a later analysis. TCR beta sequences numbering 15,000 to 20,000 were associated with HLA alleles at 0.05 false discovery rate in a later analysis. Accurate HLA-A and HLA-B prediction from TCR beta sequences was reported for most subjects.

PCR primers comprised 60 Vbeta and 13 Jbeta primers. Assay: immunoSEQ multiplex PCR; the TCRdb copy retains only in-frame clones and omits some. The data hold 200,000 to 300,000 clones, with 82% observed a single time. Turning to this clone: The antigen is undetermined.

Sequenced material: PBMCs. The chain uses TRBV28 and TRBJ1-5; 9 bases map to TRBD1. The TCR sequence derives from a woman between 35 and 50 years old in good health and CMV-seropositive. Here the CDR3 reads CASSEQGAMGQPQHF. CDR3 bases: TGTGCCAGCAGTGAACAGGGGGCAATGGGGCAGCCCCAGCATTTT.